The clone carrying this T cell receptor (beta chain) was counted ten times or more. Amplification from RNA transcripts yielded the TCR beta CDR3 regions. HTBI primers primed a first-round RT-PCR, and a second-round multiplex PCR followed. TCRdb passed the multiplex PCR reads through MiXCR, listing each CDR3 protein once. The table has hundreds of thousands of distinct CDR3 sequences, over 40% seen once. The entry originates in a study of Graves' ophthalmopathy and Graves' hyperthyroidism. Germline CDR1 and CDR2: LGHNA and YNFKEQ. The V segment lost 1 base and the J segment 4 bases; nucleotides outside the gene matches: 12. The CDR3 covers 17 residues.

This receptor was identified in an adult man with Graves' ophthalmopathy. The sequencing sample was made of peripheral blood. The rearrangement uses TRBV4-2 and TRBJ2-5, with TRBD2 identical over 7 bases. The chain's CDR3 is CASSQALRAGVAETQYF. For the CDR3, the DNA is TGTGCCAGCAGCCAAGCCTTGAGGGCGGGAGTGGCAGAGACCCAGTACTTC.